This T cell receptor beta chain was sequenced during a study of cytomegalovirus exposure and HLA in healthy donors. Only in-frame clones appear in the TCRdb table, and some are missing; sequencing was by immunoSEQ multiplex PCR. The data hold 250,000 to 350,000 clones, with about 90% observed a single time. On this clone itself: The antigen is unknown.

The V and J ends lost 4 bases and 3 bases respectively, with 10 bases between them. This CDR3 has 13 residues. CDR1 is MGHRA, CDR2 YSYEKL, per germline. Study results and limitations: In vitro, three CMV-associated chains proved specific for CMV antigens. The listing of roughly 160 TCR beta chains classed them as cytomegalovirus-associated.

The source is a woman aged 30 to 39 in good health and CMV-seropositive. The rearrangement links TRBV4-1 to TRBJ2-7, with D tentatively TRBD1 (5 bases). Specimen: PBMCs. CDR3 nucleotides: TGCGCCAGCAGCCCGACAGATCTCTACGAGCAGTACTTC. Translating gives CASSPTDLYEQYF.